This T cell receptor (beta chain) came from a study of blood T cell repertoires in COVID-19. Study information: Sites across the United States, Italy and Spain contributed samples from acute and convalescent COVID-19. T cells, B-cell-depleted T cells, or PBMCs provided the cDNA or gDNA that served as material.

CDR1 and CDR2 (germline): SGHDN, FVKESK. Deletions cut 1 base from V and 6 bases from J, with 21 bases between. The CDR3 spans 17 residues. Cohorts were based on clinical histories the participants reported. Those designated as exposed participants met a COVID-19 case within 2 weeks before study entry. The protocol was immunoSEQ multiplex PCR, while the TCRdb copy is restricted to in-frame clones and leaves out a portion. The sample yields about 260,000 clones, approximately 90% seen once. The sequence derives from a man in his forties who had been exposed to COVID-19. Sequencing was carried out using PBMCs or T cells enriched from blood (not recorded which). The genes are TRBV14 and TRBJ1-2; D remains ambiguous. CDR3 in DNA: TGTGCCAGCAGCCAAGGTCGATCGGAGGTCCCCCACGATGGCTACACCTTC. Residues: CASSQGRSEVPHDGYTF.